This T cell receptor beta chain was found in a study of T cell responses to AZD1222 COVID-19 vaccine. Some clones are missing from TCRdb's copy, which holds only in-frame ones; the method was immunoSEQ multiplex PCR. The data show 100,000 or so clones, around 90% seen once. Remarks on this clone: Its antigen is unidentified.

Germline CDR1 reads KGHDR; CDR2 reads SFDVKD. This CDR3 comprises 18 residues. J was trimmed by 2 bases and V by 0 bases; bases with no gene match: 11. Study conclusions and caveats: Mapped onto spike, vaccine-associated CD4 TCRs spanned it and were dominant at 160-218 and 743-854.

This specimen consisted of peripheral blood, obtained 28 days after the second AZD1222 dose. The chain links TRBV24-1 to TRBJ2-7; 8 bases are shared with TRBD2. This clonotype was obtained from an adult who received the AZD1222 COVID-19 vaccine. CDR3 in amino acids: CATSDLHFSGGSPYEQYF. For the CDR3, the DNA is TGTGCCACCAGTGATTTGCACTTCAGCGGGGGCTCTCCCTACGAGCAGTACTTC.